The 3 T cell receptor beta chains reported below all come from one sample, sequenced in a study of cytomegalovirus exposure and HLA in healthy donors. It was with 60 Vbeta and 13 Jbeta primers that the PCR ran. TCRdb's table, derived via immunoSEQ multiplex PCR, lists solely in-frame clones and lacks some. Its listing shows approximately 120,000 clones. The sequenced sample consisted of PBMCs. Receptors originate from a man younger than 45 in good health and CMV-seronegative.

The chain combines TRBV6-5 with TRBJ2-7; 7 bases match TRBD2. Germline loops: CDR1 MNHEY, CDR2 SVGAGI. The J segment lost 4 bases and the V segment lost 6 bases, leaving 9 bases of the junction unmatched. This CDR3 spans 14 amino acids. The CDR3 DNA follows: TGTGCCAGCAGGCGCGGGAGAACCAGTTACGAGCAGTACTTC. Translated, it gives CASRRGRTSYEQYF.

For the CDR3, the DNA is TGTGCCAGCAGCTTAGCGCGGGATGGCTACACCTTC. It translates to CASSLARDGYTF. This chain joins TRBV7-9 and TRBJ1-2; D not resolved. Trimming left V 0 bases short and J 6 bases short, with 5 bases between. This CDR3 has 12 amino acids. CDR1 is SEHNR and CDR2 is FQNEAQ in the germline V gene (reference sequence).

The chain carries TRBV11-2 and TRBJ2-7, with D possibly being TRBD2 (6 bases). The germline gives CDR1 SGHAT, CDR2 FQNNGV. Between the trimmed V and J ends, which lost 2 bases and 5 bases, there was a span of 16 bases. There are 15 residues in the CDR3. CDR3 DNA: TGTGCCAGCAGCTTACAGGGAGGTCCCCCCCACGAGCAGTACTTC. Its translation is CASSLQGGPPHEQYF.